This T cell receptor beta chain was found in a study of blood T cell repertoires in COVID-19 (dated by TCRdb to about 2020). For context, the study as a whole: Samples covering the acute and convalescent phases of COVID-19 were provided by collaborators in the United States, Italy and Spain. The prospective study material was composed of cDNA or gDNA derived from T cells, B-cell-depleted T cells, or PBMCs. Deeply sampled blood TCRbeta repertoires from subjects exposed to, actively infected with, or recovered from COVID-19 were included in the dataset. Sample metadata almost always included a de-identified subject ID, COVID-19 status, age in years and sex. Samples came from the ongoing ImmuneRACE study (first 160 participants) plus 1,254 subjects from 6 global collaborators. HLA class I and class II types, where available, came from metadata supplied by the sample provider rather than from assay-based typing. A freely available public database, intended as a resource for researchers studying the immune response to SARS-CoV-2, is where the repertoires were released.

Collaborating institutions collected whole blood in K2EDTA tubes following their own protocols. For TCRbeta analysis, collaborators shipped samples in one of three forms: frozen whole blood, isolated PBMCs, or DNA extracted from either of those sample types. This clone was recorded only once. The antigen it binds to is not known. Base qualities are not at hand, and no much larger clone is one base apart. The immunoSEQ Assay, a bias-controlled multiplex PCR, was used to amplify TCRbeta CDR3 regions from genomic DNA. Turning to the authors' computational methods: The number of nucleated cells in each sample was estimated by amplification of reference gene primers within the assay. Sequence reads were collapsed and filtered to measure the absolute abundance of every unique TCRbeta CDR3 rearrangement. Productive Simpson clonality was computed per sample as the square root of Simpson's diversity index over productive rearrangements. TCRdb carries this immuneACCESS record with in-frame sequences only. Its versions omit some clonotypes, under half of them owing to an unresolved V gene in the studies checked, with the rest unexplained. V and J calls and clone size are copied from that table; D and trimming were computed from the DNA. This sample holds 40,000 to 45,000 clones; 87% were observed only once. The ten largest clones capture about 4.5% of the sample.

Summary of the overall study and its limitations: Clinical and demographic metadata were provided uncurated, with the amount varying by source and participant.

The CDR1 and CDR2 encoded by the germline V gene are MGHRA and YSYEKL. V is cut by 2 bases and J by 4 bases, and the space between the germline ends is 16 bases. There are 16 amino acids in the CDR3, from cysteine to phenylalanine inclusive. The entry retains the CDR3 DNA only, 48 bases that are in frame from base 1. Sequenced: peripheral blood. The rearrangement combines TRBV4-1 with TRBJ2-3, with the D gene uncertain. This clonotype was obtained from a man aged 55-75 years with acute or convalescent COVID-19. The CDR3 sequence is CASSQLINTQADTQYF. At the DNA level, the sequence is TGCGCCAGCAGCCAACTTATTAACACTCAGGCAGATACGCAGTATTTT.